This T cell receptor beta chain originates from a study of T cells after posttransplantation cyclophosphamide. Points from the study as a whole: Later blood repertoires were often dominated by clones from the donor CD8+ memory compartment. TRB clonality was highly associated with recipient CMV seropositivity and reactivation. Tissue-infiltrating T cells from skin or gut overlapped little with blood T cells.

Trimming removed 1 base from V and 6 bases from J; junction bases left unmatched: 9. The germline CDR1 and CDR2 sequences are SEHNR and FQNEAQ (reference sequence). This CDR3 is built from 15 residues. This table comes from immunoSEQ multiplex PCR, and its TCRdb copy is limited to in-frame clones, with some not included. The sample shows some 52,000 clones, about 86% of them seen only once. As concerns this clone: Its cognate antigen is unknown.

This clonotype originated in a man aged 25 to 40 with a blood cancer, CMV-positive, and with a related stem cell donor. Material for sequencing was PBMCs. The chain has TRBV7-9 and TRBJ2-7; TRBD2 agrees at 7 bases. The CDR3 sequence: CASSLVVAGVSEQYF. In DNA, the CDR3 is TGTGCCAGCAGCTTAGTAGTTGCGGGAGTATCCGAGCAGTACTTC.